The 25 T cell receptor beta chains listed next were all sequenced from one sample in a study of blood T cell repertoires in COVID-19 (dated by TCRdb to about 2020). Receptor libraries were prepared by the immunoSEQ multiplex PCR assay. TCRdb's version of the immuneACCESS table is confined to in-frame rearrangements and falls short of the full clone set. An unresolved V gene accounts for under half of the shortfall where checked; the remainder is of unknown origin. Recorded for this sample are 150,000 or so clones; roughly 89% of them occurred a single time. The top ten constitute 0.5% to 0.55% of the sample. Source material: peripheral blood. The receptors derive from a man aged 50 to 60 with acute or convalescent COVID-19.

This chain connects TRBV7-9 to TRBJ2-3; no definite D call. Trimming shortened V by 5 bases and J by 1 base, and 7 bases separated the two germline ends. The CDR3 totals 13 residues. Germline assignment: CDR1 SEHNR and CDR2 FQNEAQ (reference sequence). Here the CDR3 DNA reads TGTGCCAGCAGCCCCGAGGGCACAGATACGCAGTATTTT. This sequence encodes CASSPEGTDTQYF.

This sequence joins TRBV5-1 and TRBJ2-3; 7 bases line up with TRBD1. Trimming at V came to 4 bases and at J to 4 bases, leaving 6 bases not matched to a gene. Per the germline V gene, CDR1 is SGHRS and CDR2 is YFSETQ. CDR3 length equals 14 residues. CDR3 nucleotide sequence: TGCGCCAGCAGCCTCGACAGGGTGGCAGATACGCAGTATTTT. It codes for CASSLDRVADTQYF.

V is TRBV5-8 and J is TRBJ2-5; the D is unclear. Germline loops: CDR1 SGHTS, CDR2 YDEGEE. The CDR3 extends over 12 amino acids. V lost 1 base and J 6 bases, leaving 7 bases between the germline ends. This CDR3 reads CASSLSVKTQYF. In DNA form, the CDR3 reads TGTGCCAGCAGCTTGAGCGTAAAGACCCAGTACTTC. The entire variable domain, with the rest obtained from reference TRBV5-8 and TRBJ2-5, is as follows: EAGVTQSPTHLIKTRGQQATLRCSPISGHTSVYWYQQALGLGLQFLLWYDEGEERNRGNFPPRFSGRQFPNYSSELNVNALELEDSALYLCASSLSVKTQYFGPGTRLLVL.

This chain uses TRBV25-1 with TRBJ2-3, with D possibly TRBD2 on 6 matching bases. The CDR3 is 15 residues long. Germline CDR1 reads MGHDK; CDR2 reads SYGVNS. V was trimmed by 3 bases and J by 2 bases, leaving 12 bases between them. CDR3 residues: CASSERAGSTDTQYF. In DNA form, the CDR3 reads TGTGCCAGCAGTGAGAGGGCGGGGTCCACAGATACGCAGTATTTT.

This rearrangement joins TRBV18 to TRBJ2-5; TRBD2 agrees at 8 bases. The J segment lost 5 bases and the V segment lost 8 bases, leaving 4 bases of the junction unmatched. The germline V gene has CDR1 KGHSH and CDR2 LQKENI. This CDR3 contains 12 residues. Written as DNA, the CDR3 is TGTGCCAGCGATAGCGGGAAGGAGACCCAGTACTTC. Its translation is CASDSGKETQYF. Full variable domain (missing parts from reference TRBV18 and TRBJ2-5): NAGVMQNPRHLVRRRGQEARLRCSPMKGHSHVYWYRQLPEEGLKFMVYLQKENIIDESGMPKERFSAEFPKEGPSILRIQQVVRGDSAAYFCASDSGKETQYFGPGTRLLVL.

V and J are TRBV19 and TRBJ1-5; D gene unclear. Trimming took 4 bases from V and 3 from J, leaving 7 bases between them. Germline CDR1 and CDR2: LNHDA and SQIVND (reference sequence). This CDR3 has 13 residues. CDR3 nucleotides: TGTGCCAGTAGTAGGGCTACCAATCAGCCCCAGCATTTT. Translated, it gives CASSRATNQPQHF.

This chain links TRBV10-1 with TRBJ2-5; D is possibly TRBD2 (6 bases). The V gene lost 4 bases and the J gene lost 2 bases, with 8 bases spanning the gap. The CDR3 runs 13 residues. The V gene's germline CDR1 is WNHNN and CDR2 SYGVQD (reference sequence). CDR3 sequence (DNA): TGCGCCAGCAGTGGGGCGGGACAAGAGACCCAGTACTTC. Amino acids: CASSGAGQETQYF.

The rearrangement uses TRBV24-1 and TRBJ2-1; 8 nucleotides agree with TRBD1. This CDR3 spans 15 amino acids. Germline trimming cut 1 base from V and 5 bases from J; bases unmatched to any gene: 3. The germline gives CDR1 KGHDR, CDR2 SFDVKD. The chain's CDR3 is CATSDFPDRDNEQFF. The CDR3 region has the DNA TGTGCCACCAGTGATTTCCCGGACAGGGACAATGAGCAGTTCTTC.

The chain uses TRBV20-1 and TRBJ2-7; D ambiguous. V lost 3 bases, J lost 4 bases, and 13 bases lay in between. From germline, CDR1 is DFQATT and CDR2 SNEGSKA (reference sequence). This CDR3 contains 13 residues. The CDR3 sequence: CSASIAGGYEQYV. Written as DNA, the CDR3 is TGCAGTGCTAGTATAGCCGGTGGGTACGAGCAGTACGTC.

V is TRBV7-2 and J is TRBJ2-1; D is unresolved. With 1 base removed from V and 0 bases from J, the gap between germline ends came to 7 bases. Looked up from germline, CDR1 is SGHTA and CDR2 is FQGNSA. The CDR3 runs 15 residues. The CDR3 region has the DNA TGTGCCAGCAGCTTAGGTCTAGTCTCCTACAATGAGCAGTTCTTC. Translated: CASSLGLVSYNEQFF.

J is TRBJ2-1 and V is TRBV3-1 (or the pseudogene TRBV3-2), with 9 positions matching TRBD1. This CDR3 is built from 13 residues. From germline, CDR1 is LGHDT and CDR2 YNNKEL (reference sequence). V trimming: 4 bases; J trimming: 8 bases; junction bases outside the gene matches: 3. Written as DNA, the CDR3 is TGTGCCAGCAGCCGACAGGGGGTACATGAGCAGTTCTTC. Translated: CASSRQGVHEQFF.

The chain couples TRBV28 to TRBJ1-2; the D gene is possibly TRBD1 (5 bases). V gave up 7 bases and J gave up 3 bases, with 15 bases separating them. The CDR3 contains 14 residues. Germline CDR1 reads MDHEN; CDR2 reads SYDVKM. In nucleotides, the CDR3 is TGTGCCAGCACCAAATCTCAGGGCTACTATGGCTACACCTTC. Translated: CASTKSQGYYGYTF.

The chain links TRBV29-1 to TRBJ1-2, with TRBD1 matching 8 bases. After removal of 2 bases from V and 4 bases from J, the junction contained 15 bases not matched to a gene. This CDR3 contains 17 residues. Per germline, CDR1 SQVTM and CDR2 ANQGSEA. CDR3: CSVEYGPGGQDFYGYTF. The DNA of the CDR3 is TGCAGCGTTGAATATGGGCCAGGGGGCCAAGACTTCTATGGCTACACCTTC.

The chain uses TRBV7-9 and TRBJ2-5, with a weak D call TRBD2 (5 bases). This CDR3 region has 11 residues. V was shortened by 7 bases and J by 5 bases, with 8 bases between the two germline ends. Germline CDR1 SEHNR, CDR2 FQNEAQ (reference sequence). CDR3 sequence: CASTRGETQYF. CDR3 nucleotides: TGTGCCAGCACCCGCGGGGAGACCCAGTACTTC.

This chain uses TRBV18 with TRBJ2-5; 7 bases are a match to TRBD2. V dropped 3 bases and J dropped 5; count of bases not matched to a gene: 9. Germline V gene data show CDR1 as KGHSH and CDR2 as LQKENI. The CDR3 is 15 residues long. The CDR3 bases are TGTGCCAGCTCACCTTTGATGGGGCGGGAGGAGACCCAGTACTTC. Its translation: CASSPLMGREETQYF.

J is TRBJ2-3 and V is TRBV7-2; 8 bases fit TRBD2. CDR3 length: 17 amino acids. The V segment lost 0 bases and the J segment 2 bases; nucleotides outside the gene matches: 7. Germline V lookup: CDR1 SGHTA, CDR2 FQGNSA. CDR3 residues: CASSLALGSGVTDTQYF. CDR3 bases: TGTGCCAGCAGCTTAGCGCTGGGTAGCGGGGTCACAGATACGCAGTATTTT.

The chain links TRBV27 to TRBJ2-7; TRBD1 agrees at 7 bases. J was trimmed by 0 bases and V by 6 bases; bases with no gene match: 5. The CDR3 runs 14 residues. From germline, CDR1 is MNHEY and CDR2 SMNVEV (reference sequence). CDR3 nucleotides: TGTGCCAGCAGGCCGGGACAGAGCTCCTACGAGCAGTACTTC. It yields the protein CASRPGQSSYEQYF.

CDR3 sequence (DNA): TGTGCCAGTACCCCGGGACAGGAGAATTCACCCCTCCACTTT. Translation gives CASTPGQENSPLHF. The chain joins TRBV19 to TRBJ1-6, with 8 bases identical to TRBD1. This CDR3 contains 14 residues. After removal of 7 bases from V and 7 bases from J, the junction contained 6 bases not matched to a gene. Germline V lookup: CDR1 LNHDA, CDR2 SQIVND (reference sequence). Full variable domain (rest looked up from reference TRBV19 and TRBJ1-6): DGGITQSPKYLFRKEGQNVTLSCEQNLNHDAMYWYRQDPGQGLRLIYYSQIVNDFQKGDIAEGYSVSREKKESFPLTVTSAQKNPTAFYLCASTPGQENSPLHFGNGTRLTVT.

V and J are TRBV1 and TRBJ1-1. TRBV1 is assigned pseudogene status. The CDR3 loop spans 18 amino acids. CDR3 protein: CTSSQDRGSLGKNTEAFF. DNA of the CDR3: TGCACCAGCAGCCAAGATCGGGGATCTCTGGGGAAGAACACTGAAGCTTTCTTT.

The CDR3 DNA follows: TGTGCCAGCAGCACGGACAGGGAGGGCAATCAGCCCCAGCATTTT. Translating it yields CASSTDREGNQPQHF. The chain uses TRBV7-9 and TRBJ1-5, with 8 bases fitting TRBD1. The germline V gene has CDR1 SEHNR and CDR2 FQNEAQ (reference sequence). V gave up 5 bases and J gave up 2 bases; unmatched junction bases: 5. CDR3 length: 15 residues.

V and J are TRBV7-9 and TRBJ1-4, with TRBD1 matching over 12 bases. The CDR3 contains 17 residues. V dropped 6 bases and J dropped 3; count of bases not matched to a gene: 8. Germline V lookup: CDR1 SEHNR, CDR2 FQNEAQ (reference sequence). Here the CDR3 DNA reads TGTGCCAGCAGTTCCGGGACAGGGGGCTTGGCTAATGAAAAACTGTTTTTT. Translation gives CASSSGTGGLANEKLFF.

This clone turned up a few times. CDR3 nucleotide sequence: TGTGCCAGCAGGTCTATCCCAGGGGAAGCTTACGAGCAGTACTTC. Residues: CASRSIPGEAYEQYF. The chain couples TRBV6-5 to TRBJ2-7; TRBD1 might be the D (6 bases). Trimming stripped 6 bases from V and 4 bases from J, with 19 bases between. Per germline, CDR1 MNHEY and CDR2 SVGAGI. The CDR3 sequence is 15 residues long.

This clone was counted a few times. The V gene is TRBV3-1 (or the pseudogene TRBV3-2), the J gene TRBJ2-3; 11 nucleotides match TRBD2. The CDR3 is made up of 17 amino acids. Per germline, CDR1 LGHDT and CDR2 YNNKEL (reference sequence). V shed 5 bases, J shed 3 bases, and the junction held 10 bases outside the gene matches. DNA for the CDR3: TGTGCCAGCAGCGGGACTAGCGGAATTGTGAGGACAGATACGCAGTATTTT. This gives the protein CASSGTSGIVRTDTQYF.

This clone was counted a single time. V usage is TRBV5-8 and J usage is TRBJ1-3; D is uncertain. The CDR3 runs 15 residues. The V end was cut by 0 bases, the J end by 0 bases, with 7 bases between. Germline assignment: CDR1 SGHTS and CDR2 YDEGEE. DNA for the CDR3: TGTGCCAGCAGCTTGGACAGATACTCTGGAAACACCATATATTTT. This sequence encodes CASSLDRYSGNTIYF.

This clone was recorded only once. The chain joins TRBV7-2 to TRBJ1-5; D not resolved. The CDR3 totals 17 residues. Germline CDR1 is SGHTA and CDR2 is FQGNSA. V was pared by 2 bases and J by 3 bases, with 17 bases between. The CDR3 region is CASSLSGDLRPNQPQHF. In DNA, the CDR3 is TGTGCCAGCAGCTTAAGCGGAGATCTTAGGCCCAATCAGCCCCAGCATTTT.